Each of the 29 T cell receptor beta chains below was sequenced from the same sample in a study of OX40 agonist ivuxolimab in advanced cancers. The assay was immunoSEQ multiplex PCR, and TCRdb's table has in-frame clones only and misses some. The profile shows 64,000 or so clones, roughly 84% of them singletons. The material was CD4+ or CD8+ T cells sorted from blood, obtained in a trial of the OX40 agonist ivuxolimab. Receptors originate from an adult with an advanced solid tumor such as melanoma, head and neck, liver or kidney cancer.

The genes are TRBV5-1 and TRBJ1-5; D not certain. Germline CDR1 is SGHRS and CDR2 is YFSETQ. There are 13 residues in the CDR3. Deletions cut 4 bases from V and 6 bases from J, with 11 bases between. CDR3 amino acids: CASSPGVGQPQHF. CDR3 nucleotides: TGCGCCAGCAGCCCGGGCGTAGGTCAGCCCCAGCATTTT. The whole variable domain, filled in from reference TRBV5-1 and TRBJ1-5, reads KAGVTQTPRYLIKTRGQQVTLSCSPISGHRSVSWYQQTPGQGLQFLFEYFSETQRNKGNFPGRFSGRQFSNSRSEMNVSTLELGDSALYLCASSPGVGQPQHFGDGTRLSIL.

This chain links TRBV7-9 with TRBJ2-1; D not certain. With 4 bases removed from V and 8 bases from J, the gap between germline ends came to 18 bases. Germline V gene lookup returns CDR1 SEHNR and CDR2 FQNEAQ (reference sequence). The CDR3 has 15 residues. The chain's CDR3 is CASSSNPPKSDEQFF. The CDR3 DNA reads as TGTGCCAGCAGCTCAAACCCACCGAAATCAGATGAGCAGTTCTTC.

This chain links TRBV12-5 with TRBJ2-3; possibly TRBD2 for D (6 bases). From germline, CDR1 is LGHNT and CDR2 FRNRAP. CDR3 length: 14 residues. V was trimmed by 0 bases and J by 6 bases, leaving 10 bases between them. The chain's CDR3 is CASGLVGGSDTQYF. The CDR3 DNA reads as TGTGCTAGTGGTTTGGTGGGAGGCAGTGATACGCAGTATTTT. The variable domain in full, completed from reference TRBV12-5 and TRBJ2-3, reads DARVTQTPRHKVTEMGQEVTMRCQPILGHNTVFWYRQTMMQGLELLAYFRNRAPLDDSGMPKDRFSAEMPDATLATLKIQPSEPRDSAVYFCASGLVGGSDTQYFGPGTRLTVL.

The chain uses TRBV6-5 and TRBJ2-3; D call uncertain. This CDR3 contains 14 residues. Germline CDR1 and CDR2: MNHEY and SVGAGI. V lost 2 bases, J lost 2 bases, and 8 bases lay in between. The CDR3 DNA is TGTGCCAGCAGTTACGGCGGTTTCACAGATACGCAGTATTTT. It codes for CASSYGGFTDTQYF.

The genes are TRBV6-4 and TRBJ2-6; a weak D match, TRBD1 (6 bases). The CDR3 length is 19 residues. The ends were cut back, 2 bases at V and 0 bases at J, with 17 bases in the middle. In germline, CDR1 is MRHNA, CDR2 SNTAGT. The CDR3 DNA reads TGTGCCAGCAGTGACGACTTAGGACAGCCATTCTCTGGGGCCAACGTCCTGACTTTC. This codes for CASSDDLGQPFSGANVLTF.

The chain joins TRBV7-9 to TRBJ2-7; D tentatively fits TRBD1 or TRBD2 (5 bases each). The V and J ends lost 5 bases and 6 bases respectively, with 23 bases between them. The CDR3 runs 16 residues. CDR1 SEHNR and CDR2 FQNEAQ come from the germline V gene (reference sequence). DNA of the CDR3: TGTGCCAGCAGCCCCAAGGGGACCATTGGGGCCGGCGAGCAGTACTTC. Translation gives CASSPKGTIGAGEQYF.

The rearrangement uses TRBV2 and TRBJ2-7; 7 bases align to TRBD1. V was pared by 6 bases and J by 6 bases, with 5 bases of the junction left unmatched. Germline V gives CDR1 SNHLY, CDR2 FYNNEI. This CDR3 spans 12 amino acids. CDR3 residues: CASRTDRVEQYF. The CDR3 DNA reads as TGTGCCAGCAGGACCGACAGGGTCGAGCAGTACTTC.

The J gene is TRBJ2-2, the V gene TRBV2, with TRBD1 as a possible D gene (6 bases). CDR3 size: 14 residues. V lost 6 bases to trimming and J lost 2 bases, with 10 bases between them. CDR1 SNHLY and CDR2 FYNNEI come from the germline V gene. The CDR3 reads CASRQGRNTGELFF. The CDR3 region has the DNA TGTGCCAGCAGACAGGGAAGAAACACCGGGGAGCTGTTTTTT.

This chain uses TRBV11-1 with TRBJ2-7, with D possibly called TRBD1 or TRBD2 (5 bases each). The CDR3 consists of 13 residues. Trimming left V 5 bases short and J 6 bases short, with 14 bases between. Germline V lookup: CDR1 SGHAT, CDR2 FQDESV (reference sequence). CDR3 amino acids: CASSPRGPVEQYF. CDR3 nucleotide sequence: TGTGCCAGCAGCCCCCGGGGCCCCGTCGAGCAGTACTTC.

The CDR3 DNA reads TGTGCCAGCAGTGAAGAGGGGTTTAGCAATCAGCCCCAGCATTTT. Translating gives CASSEEGFSNQPQHF. This chain joins TRBV6-1 and TRBJ1-5, with D maybe TRBD1 (5 bases). The CDR3 totals 15 residues. Germline CDR1 and CDR2: MNHNS and SASEGT. The ends were cut back, 1 base at V and 0 bases at J, with 7 bases in the middle.

The chain joins TRBV7-2 to TRBJ2-3; D is undetermined. The length of the CDR3 is 15 residues. Germline CDR1 and CDR2: SGHTA and FQGNSA. The ends were cut back, 2 bases at V and 6 bases at J, with 15 bases in the middle. In nucleotides, the CDR3 is TGTGCCAGCAGCTTAAGGAGAGCGTTTTTGGATACGCAGTATTTT. It encodes CASSLRRAFLDTQYF.

This chain uses TRBV7-8 with TRBJ1-3, with no clear D. V was clipped by 1 base and J by 3 bases, with 13 bases between them. The CDR3 extends over 16 amino acids. Germline-derived CDR1 and CDR2 are SGHVS and FQNEAQ. The CDR3 here is CASSLEAQSDGNTIYF. CDR3 nucleotides: TGTGCCAGCAGCTTAGAGGCCCAAAGTGATGGAAACACCATATATTTT.

The V gene is TRBV4-1, the J gene TRBJ1-1; D perhaps matches TRBD1 (6 bases). Germline CDR1 and CDR2: MGHRA and YSYEKL. V lost 5 bases, J lost 4 bases, and 14 bases lay in between. This CDR3 has 14 residues. The CDR3 region has the DNA TGCGCCAGCAGCTCAAATGAACAGGGCACTGAAGCTTTCTTT. Translated: CASSSNEQGTEAFF.

J is TRBJ1-3 and V is TRBV5-1; D might be TRBD1 (6 bases). Germline CDR1 and CDR2: SGHRS and YFSETQ. V shed 1 base and J shed 2 bases, with 7 bases lying between them. This CDR3 is 14 amino acids long. The DNA of the CDR3 is TGCGCCAGCAGCTTGTGGGGGCCTGGAAACACCATATATTTT. Its translation is CASSLWGPGNTIYF. The whole variable domain, remainder taken from reference TRBV5-1 and TRBJ1-3, is KAGVTQTPRYLIKTRGQQVTLSCSPISGHRSVSWYQQTPGQGLQFLFEYFSETQRNKGNFPGRFSGRQFSNSRSEMNVSTLELGDSALYLCASSLWGPGNTIYFGEGSWLTVV.

DNA of the CDR3: TGTGCCAGCAGTTTCCGGGATTATGGCTACACCTTC. This sequence encodes CASSFRDYGYTF. The chain has TRBV28 and TRBJ1-2; D uncertain. Germline CDR1 MDHEN, CDR2 SYDVKM. This CDR3 is 12 amino acids long. Trimming pared 3 bases from V and 5 bases from J, leaving 7 bases between.

The chain is built from TRBV6-4 and TRBJ2-1; weak D call: TRBD1 (5 bases). Germline V lookup: CDR1 MRHNA, CDR2 SNTAGT. The V end was cut by 3 bases, the J end by 6 bases, with 12 bases between. This CDR3 comprises 14 residues. The CDR3 sequence: CASSDRADSNEQFF. CDR3 DNA: TGTGCCAGCAGTGATCGAGCCGACAGCAATGAGCAGTTCTTC.

The chain couples TRBV5-8 to TRBJ1-1; D gene uncertain. This CDR3 has 13 residues. V was shortened by 3 bases and J by 0 bases, with 6 bases between the two germline ends. Per the germline V gene, CDR1 is SGHTS and CDR2 is YDEGEE. CDR3 region: CASSSDVNTEAFF. In DNA, the CDR3 is TGTGCCAGCAGCTCGGACGTGAACACTGAAGCTTTCTTT. Complete variable domain (other parts from reference TRBV5-8 and TRBJ1-1): EAGVTQSPTHLIKTRGQQATLRCSPISGHTSVYWYQQALGLGLQFLLWYDEGEERNRGNFPPRFSGRQFPNYSSELNVNALELEDSALYLCASSSDVNTEAFFGQGTRLTVV.

The chain recombines TRBV7-9 with TRBJ1-1; D is ambiguous. V shed 2 bases and J shed 10 bases, with 11 bases lying between them. CDR1 and CDR2 (germline): SEHNR, FQNEAQ (reference sequence). The length of the CDR3 is 12 residues. The CDR3 loop is CASSLTTVGAFF. The CDR3 DNA is TGTGCCAGCAGCTTAACGACCGTGGGAGCTTTCTTT. Drawing the rest from reference TRBV7-9 and TRBJ1-1, the complete variable domain is DTGVSQNPRHKITKRGQNVTFRCDPISEHNRLYWYRQTLGQGPEFLTYFQNEAQLEKSRLLSDRFSAERPKGSFSTLEIQRTEQGDSAMYLCASSLTTVGAFFGQGTRLTVV.

The chain recombines TRBV5-6 with TRBJ1-2, with a possible D match to TRBD1 (6 bases). CDR1 and CDR2 from the germline V gene are SGHDT and YYEEEE. V dropped 0 bases and J dropped 6 bases, with 15 bases sitting between them. The CDR3 spans 15 residues. CDR3 in DNA: TGTGCCAGCAGCTTGGGTACAGGGAACATCGATGGCTACACCTTC. The encoded protein is CASSLGTGNIDGYTF.

This clone was detected only a few times. This sample includes further DNA sequences coding for the same CDR3. The chain links TRBV4-2 to TRBJ2-3, with D maybe TRBD2 (5 bases). The CDR3 is 16 amino acids. The germline V gene encodes CDR1 LGHNA and CDR2 YNFKEQ. Between the trimmed V and J ends, which lost 0 bases and 2 bases, there was a span of 12 bases. DNA of the CDR3: TGTGCCAGCAGCCAAGATCCACGGGGTGCCACAGATACGCAGTATTTT. Translating it yields CASSQDPRGATDTQYF.

This clone is medium-sized in the sample. This chain joins TRBV7-9 and TRBJ1-6; D ambiguous. The CDR3 covers 12 residues. Germline values: CDR1 SEHNR, CDR2 FQNEAQ (reference sequence). The V end was cut by 4 bases, the J end by 10 bases, with 8 bases between. The CDR3 is CASSYLGSPLHF. The CDR3 DNA reads TGTGCCAGCAGCTACCTAGGGTCACCCCTCCACTTT.

The J gene is TRBJ2-1, the V gene TRBV7-9; 11 nucleotides match TRBD2. The V segment lost 0 bases and the J segment 8 bases; nucleotides outside the gene matches: 9. Per the germline V gene, CDR1 is SEHNR and CDR2 is FQNEAQ (reference sequence). The CDR3 extends over 17 amino acids. This chain's CDR3 is CASSLASTSGSVHEQFF. In DNA, the CDR3 is TGTGCCAGCAGCTTAGCGAGTACTAGCGGGAGTGTGCATGAGCAGTTCTTC.

The rearrangement links TRBV7-2 to TRBJ2-4, with TRBD2 matching 16 bases. J was trimmed by 6 bases and V by 5 bases; bases with no gene match: 13. Germline V CDR1 and CDR2: SGHTA, FQGNSA. The CDR3 runs to 19 residues. CDR3 sequence: CASSHRGTSGRAGRNIQYF. The CDR3 DNA is TGTGCCAGCAGCCATAGGGGGACTAGCGGGAGGGCCGGGAGAAACATTCAGTACTTC.

V usage is TRBV6-1 and J usage is TRBJ1-5; D is perhaps TRBD1 (5 bases). The ends were cut back, 4 bases at V and 0 bases at J, with 7 bases in the middle. This CDR3 has 14 amino acids. Looked up from germline, CDR1 is MNHNS and CDR2 is SASEGT. The CDR3, as DNA: TGTGCCAGCAGTGTGACAGCTAGCAATCAGCCCCAGCATTTT. Its protein product is CASSVTASNQPQHF.

This CDR3 is CASSEWRGSYNEQFF. Here the CDR3 DNA reads TGTGCCAGCAGTGAATGGAGGGGTTCCTACAATGAGCAGTTCTTC. This sequence joins TRBV25-1 and TRBJ2-1, with a weak D call TRBD2 (6 bases). The CDR3 runs 15 residues. The V end was cut by 1 base, the J end by 1 base, with 8 bases between. The germline V gene has CDR1 MGHDK and CDR2 SYGVNS.

The J gene is TRBJ2-5, the V gene TRBV18, with D hard to call. Germline V gene data show CDR1 as KGHSH and CDR2 as LQKENI. CDR3 size: 13 residues. The ends were cut back, 0 bases at V and 4 bases at J, with 6 bases in the middle. DNA of the CDR3: TGTGCCAGCTCACCACCCCCCGGAGAGACCCAGTACTTC. It specifies CASSPPPGETQYF. Full variable domain (remainder filled in from reference TRBV18 and TRBJ2-5): NAGVMQNPRHLVRRRGQEARLRCSPMKGHSHVYWYRQLPEEGLKFMVYLQKENIIDESGMPKERFSAEFPKEGPSILRIQQVVRGDSAAYFCASSPPPGETQYFGPGTRLLVL.

The V call is TRBV5-1, the J call TRBJ1-1; TRBD1 might be the D (6 bases). The CDR3 is 15 residues long. V was pared by 1 base and J by 1 base, with 11 bases between. Germline assignment: CDR1 SGHRS and CDR2 YFSETQ. In nucleotides, the CDR3 is TGCGCCAGCAGCTTGCGCTGGGGGCCGAACACTGAAGCTTTCTTT. Amino acids: CASSLRWGPNTEAFF.

The chain couples TRBV5-1 to TRBJ1-3; D gene uncertain. Between the trimmed V and J ends, which lost 1 base and 0 bases, there was a span of 14 bases. From germline, CDR1 is SGHRS and CDR2 YFSETQ. This CDR3 is built from 17 residues. In DNA, the CDR3 is TGCGCCAGCAGCTTGTACACCGCCTCAAGCTCTGGAAACACCATATATTTT. Its protein is CASSLYTASSSGNTIYF.

As for this clone: An end of the junction differs from the germline gene, which may be a read error. Other DNA sequences in this sample translate to the same CDR3. The V gene is TRBV2, the J gene TRBJ1-3; TRBD1 might be the D (5 bases). This CDR3 has 16 amino acids. The germline gives CDR1 SNHLY, CDR2 FYNNEI. The CDR3 DNA follows: TGTGCTAGCAGGGAGAGACTTGGAGCTACTGGAAACACCATATATTTT. It is translated as CASRERLGATGNTIYF.